This TCR beta chain was sequenced during a study of T cells in Graves' hyperthyroidism and ophthalmopathy. In regard to this clonotype: This may be a read error, as it is one base from a much larger clone.

CDR1 and CDR2 (germline): LNHDA, SQIVND (reference sequence). The CDR3 consists of 12 residues. The source material, RNA transcripts, was used to amplify TCR beta CDR3 regions. The primer set for the first-round RT-PCR of the TCR CDR3 was HTBI. TCRdb re-derived calls from the multiplex PCR reads in MiXCR, one entry per CDR3 protein. The repertoire holds 500,000 to 800,000 distinct CDR3 sequences, with roughly 46% as singletons. The origin of this receptor is an adult man with Graves' disease, either hyperthyroidism or ophthalmopathy (not recorded which). V and J are TRBV19 and TRBJ2-7; D perhaps matches TRBD2 (5 bases). Input material: peripheral blood or thyroid tissue (not recorded which). DNA of the CDR3: TGTGCCAGTAGTATACGAGGGTACGGGCAGTACTTC. This encodes CASSIRGYGQYF.